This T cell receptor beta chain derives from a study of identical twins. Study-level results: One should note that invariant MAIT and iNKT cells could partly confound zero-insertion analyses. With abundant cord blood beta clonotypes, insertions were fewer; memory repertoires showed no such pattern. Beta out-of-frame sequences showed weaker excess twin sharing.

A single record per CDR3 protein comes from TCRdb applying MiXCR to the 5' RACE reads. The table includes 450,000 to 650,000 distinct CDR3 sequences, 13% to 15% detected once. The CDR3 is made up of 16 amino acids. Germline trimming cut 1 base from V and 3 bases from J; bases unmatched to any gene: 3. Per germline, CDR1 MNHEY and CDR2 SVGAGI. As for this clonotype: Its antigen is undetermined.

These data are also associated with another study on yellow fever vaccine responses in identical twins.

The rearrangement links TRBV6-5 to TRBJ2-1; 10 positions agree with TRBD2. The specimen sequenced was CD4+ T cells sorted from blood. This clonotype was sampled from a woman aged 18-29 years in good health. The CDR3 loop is CASSYLSGRDYNEQFF. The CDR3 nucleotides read TGTGCCAGCAGTTACTTAAGCGGGAGGGACTACAATGAGCAGTTCTTC.